The 7 T cell receptor beta chains below were found in one sample sequenced in a study of blood T cell repertoires in COVID-19. Clones were sequenced by immunoSEQ multiplex PCR, and TCRdb holds only the in-frame ones, with some missing. The sample lists fewer than 300,000 clones, less than 85% occurring once. Sequencing was done on a sample of peripheral blood. These receptors were taken from a woman in her 70s with active or convalescent COVID-19.

The gene calls are TRBV28 and TRBJ1-2; 11 positions agree with TRBD1. The CDR3 loop spans 18 amino acids. The germline CDR1 and CDR2 sequences are MDHEN and SYDVKM. Trimming took 6 bases from V and 0 from J; bases not matched to a gene: 12. The CDR3 nucleotides read TGTGCCAGCAGACCTACCCCGGGACAGGGGGGCCCTAACTATGGCTACACCTTC. It translates to CASRPTPGQGGPNYGYTF.

Remarks on this clone: Within the sample, other DNA sequences also encode this same CDR3. The chain couples TRBV18 to TRBJ1-3; D remains ambiguous. The CDR3 sequence is 12 residues long. From germline, CDR1 is KGHSH and CDR2 LQKENI. V shed 3 bases and J shed 4 bases, with 4 bases lying between them. DNA of the CDR3: TGTGCCAGCTCACCGCGAGGAAACACCATATATTTT. This gives the protein CASSPRGNTIYF.

The gene calls are TRBV18 and TRBJ1-1, with unresolved D. The CDR3 has 14 residues. Germline values: CDR1 KGHSH, CDR2 LQKENI. V was pared by 1 base and J by 0 bases, with 6 bases between. CDR3 DNA sequence: TGTGCCAGCTCACCACTGCAGTTGAACACTGAAGCTTTCTTT. This encodes CASSPLQLNTEAFF.

The chain has TRBV27 and TRBJ2-1, with D maybe TRBD2 (6 bases). Germline CDR1 reads MNHEY; CDR2 reads SMNVEV (reference sequence). V shed 3 bases and J shed 2 bases, with 17 bases lying between them. This CDR3 comprises 17 residues. Here the CDR3 reads CASSLEQTRLAYNEQFF. The CDR3, as DNA: TGTGCCAGCAGTTTGGAACAGACTAGGTTGGCCTACAATGAGCAGTTCTTC.

This chain joins TRBV28 and TRBJ2-7; D uncertain. Germline CDR1 is MDHEN and CDR2 is SYDVKM. V lost 2 bases, J lost 1 base, and 9 bases lay in between. This CDR3 contains 14 residues. The CDR3 region has the DNA TGTGCCAGCAGTTTAAGCACTGCTTCCTACGAGCAGTACTTC. Translating it yields CASSLSTASYEQYF.

This chain links TRBV7-8 with TRBJ2-1; 9 bases are a match to TRBD2. In germline, CDR1 is SGHVS, CDR2 FQNEAQ. The CDR3 is 15 amino acids. V was pared by 5 bases and J by 3 bases, with 5 bases of the junction left unmatched. The CDR3 protein is CASSLGTSLYNEQFF. The CDR3 DNA is TGTGCCAGCAGCCTCGGGACTAGCCTCTACAATGAGCAGTTCTTC.

The rearrangement links TRBV12-3 or TRBV12-4 to TRBJ1-1; 10 positions match TRBD1. Unmatched junction bases numbered 1, after V lost 6 bases and J lost 3 bases. CDR3 length: 13 amino acids. CDR3: CASSGTGDTEAFF. The CDR3 nucleotides are TGTGCCAGCAGCGGGACAGGGGACACTGAAGCTTTCTTT.